This TCR beta chain was sequenced for a study of shared clonotypes between healthy human individuals. A word on this clone: The antigen is unknown.

Clones were sequenced by immunoSEQ multiplex PCR, and TCRdb holds only the in-frame ones, with some missing. The data contain 300,000 to 350,000 clones, less than 75% of them singletons. Germline V gives CDR1 SGHRS, CDR2 YFSETQ. This CDR3 contains 14 residues. V lost 2 bases to trimming and J lost 2 bases, with 11 bases between them. Study-wide findings and caveats: Among donors, sharing of clonotypes was expected to be affected by sequencing depth. What rarefaction showed was incomplete sorted-subset sequencing despite large depth. Only blood underwent sampling, and tissue repertoires likely differ. Naive subsets generally exceeded memory subsets in estimated richness.

The origin of this receptor is a young man in good health. Sequences were obtained from memory CD4+ T cells sorted from blood. Regarding subset: CD45RA-negative fraction. The gene calls are TRBV5-1 and TRBJ2-7; D possibly corresponds to TRBD2 (5 bases). CDR3 protein: CASSLARGTYEQYF. The CDR3 DNA sequence: TGCGCCAGCAGCTTAGCCCGGGGAACCTACGAGCAGTACTTC.